This T cell receptor (beta chain) was recovered during a study of regulatory T cells in long-lasting Graves disease. General study results and limits: Public clonotype sharing was higher in persistent than newly diagnosed patients. Possibly, accuracy suffered from the small sample size.

The sample holds many counts of this clonotype. What it recognizes is unknown. The CDR3 has 14 residues. Germline V CDR1 and CDR2: SGHNT, YYREEE (reference sequence). V lost 2 bases and J lost 4, with 12 bases in between. Both iRepertoire HTBI primers and Arm-PCR of CDR3 regions were used to build the TCR beta libraries. TCRdb re-called the multiplex PCR reads through MiXCR, storing one row per CDR3 protein. The table includes fewer than 550,000 distinct CDR3 sequences, roughly a sixth detected once. As for time point: newly diagnosed GD, antithyroid drugs for less than 3 months. Scientists built the TCR library using RNA that was extracted from PBMCs. The same data also contributed to another study, on T cells in Graves' hyperthyroidism and ophthalmopathy. That study reports: Orbital computed tomography and thyroid ultrasound, together with serum TRAb and thyroxine and clinical symptoms, were used for diagnoses.

The V gene is TRBV5-4, the J gene TRBJ1-1, with D maybe TRBD1 (5 bases). The clonotype comes from a woman aged 40 to 65 with Graves disease. The sample was peripheral blood mononuclear cells (PBMCs), taken at new diagnosis, from a patient treated with antithyroid drugs. Here the CDR3 DNA reads TGTGCCAGCAGCTTTGCAGCAGGGAGCACTGAAGCTTTCTTT. Translated: CASSFAAGSTEAFF.